The clone carrying this TCR beta chain came up a few times. This may be a read error, as it is one base from a much larger clone. Building of the TCR beta libraries involved iRepertoire HTBI primers and Arm-PCR of CDR3 regions. One entry per CDR3 protein results from TCRdb running MiXCR on the multiplex PCR reads. This sample has hundreds of thousands of distinct CDR3 sequences; roughly 13% occur once, and the top ten carry 10%. This CDR3 is 12 amino acids long. CDR1 is KGHDR and CDR2 is SFDVKD in the germline V gene. These data are taken from a study of regulatory T cells in long-lasting Graves disease. The time point here: newly diagnosed GD, antithyroid drugs for less than 3 months. TCR sequences were obtained from RNA taken from PBMCs. Staff drew approximately 10 milliliters of peripheral blood into EDTA tubes. Separately, the same data were catalogued under a study of T cells in Graves' hyperthyroidism and ophthalmopathy. That work states: A first-round RT-PCR of the TCR CDR3 used the HTBI primer set.

Sequenced material: peripheral blood mononuclear cells (PBMCs), taken at new diagnosis, from a patient treated with antithyroid drugs. The V and J genes are TRBV24-1 and TRBJ2-1, with D unclear. The J call is doubtful: the DNA matches TRBJ2-5 better. The TCR comes from a man under 40 with Graves disease. The CDR3 region has the DNA TGTGCCACCAAATCTAGGCAAGAGATCCAGTACTTC. This encodes CATKSRQEIQYF.